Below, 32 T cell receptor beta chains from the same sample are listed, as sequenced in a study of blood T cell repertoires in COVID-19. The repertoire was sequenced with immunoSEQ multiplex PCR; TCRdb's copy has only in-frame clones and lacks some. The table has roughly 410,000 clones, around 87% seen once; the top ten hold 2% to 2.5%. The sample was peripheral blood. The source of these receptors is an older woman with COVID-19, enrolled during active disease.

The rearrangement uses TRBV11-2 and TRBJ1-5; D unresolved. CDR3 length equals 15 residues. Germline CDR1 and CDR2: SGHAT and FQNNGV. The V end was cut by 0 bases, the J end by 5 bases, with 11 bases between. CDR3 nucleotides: TGTGCCAGCAGCTTAGACAGGAGGGTCCATCAGCCCCAGCATTTT. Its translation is CASSLDRRVHQPQHF. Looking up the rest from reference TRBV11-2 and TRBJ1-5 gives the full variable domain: EAGVAQSPRYKIIEKRQSVAFWCNPISGHATLYWYQQILGQGPKLLIQFQNNGVVDDSQLPKDRFSAERLKGVDSTLKIQPAKLEDSAVYLCASSLDRRVHQPQHFGDGTRLSIL.

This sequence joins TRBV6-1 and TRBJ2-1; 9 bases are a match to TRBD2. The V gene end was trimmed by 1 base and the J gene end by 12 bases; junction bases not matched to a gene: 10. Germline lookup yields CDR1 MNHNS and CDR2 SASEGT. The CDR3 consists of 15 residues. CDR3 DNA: TGTGCCAGCAGTGAAGGAGGGACTAGCCCCCGTCGGCAGTTCTTC. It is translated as CASSEGGTSPRRQFF.

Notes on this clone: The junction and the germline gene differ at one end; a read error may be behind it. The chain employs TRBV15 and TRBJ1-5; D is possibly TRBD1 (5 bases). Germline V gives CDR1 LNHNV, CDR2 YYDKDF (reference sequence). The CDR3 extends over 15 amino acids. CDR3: CATSGEGGDYQPQHF. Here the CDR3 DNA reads TGTGCCACCAGCGGAGAGGGAGGGGACTATCAGCCCCAGCATTTT.

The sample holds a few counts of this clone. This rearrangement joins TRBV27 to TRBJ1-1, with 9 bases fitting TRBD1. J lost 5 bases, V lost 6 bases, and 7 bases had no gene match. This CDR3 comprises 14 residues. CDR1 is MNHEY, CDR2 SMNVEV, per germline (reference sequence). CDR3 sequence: CASRVGQGITEAFF. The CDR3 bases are TGTGCCAGCAGGGTGGGACAGGGTATAACTGAAGCTTTCTTT.

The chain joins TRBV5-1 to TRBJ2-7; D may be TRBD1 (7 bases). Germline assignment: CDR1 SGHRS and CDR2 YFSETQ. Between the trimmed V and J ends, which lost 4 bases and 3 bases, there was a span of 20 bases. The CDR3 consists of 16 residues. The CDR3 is CASSAGGPGNDYEQYF. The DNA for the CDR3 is TGCGCCAGCAGCGCAGGGGGGCCCGGGAACGACTACGAGCAGTACTTC. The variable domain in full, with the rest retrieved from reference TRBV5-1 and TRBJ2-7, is KAGVTQTPRYLIKTRGQQVTLSCSPISGHRSVSWYQQTPGQGLQFLFEYFSETQRNKGNFPGRFSGRQFSNSRSEMNVSTLELGDSALYLCASSAGGPGNDYEQYFGPGTRLTVT.

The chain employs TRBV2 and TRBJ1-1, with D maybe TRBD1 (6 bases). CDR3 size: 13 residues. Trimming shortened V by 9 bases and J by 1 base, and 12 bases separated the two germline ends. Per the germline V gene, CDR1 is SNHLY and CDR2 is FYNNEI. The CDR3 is CASGQWENTEAFF. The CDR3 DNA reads TGTGCCAGTGGACAGTGGGAGAACACTGAAGCTTTCTTT.

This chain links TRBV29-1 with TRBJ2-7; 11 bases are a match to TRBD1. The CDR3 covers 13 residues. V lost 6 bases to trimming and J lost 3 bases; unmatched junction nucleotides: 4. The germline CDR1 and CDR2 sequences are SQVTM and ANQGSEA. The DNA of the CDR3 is TGCAGCGTGTCGGGGACAGGGGGCTACGAGCAGTACTTC. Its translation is CSVSGTGGYEQYF.

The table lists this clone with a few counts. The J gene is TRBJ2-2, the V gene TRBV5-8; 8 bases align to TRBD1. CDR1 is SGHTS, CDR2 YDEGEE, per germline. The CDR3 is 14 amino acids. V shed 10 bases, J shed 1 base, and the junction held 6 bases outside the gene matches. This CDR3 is CAGDRGLNTGELFF. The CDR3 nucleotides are TGTGCCGGAGACAGGGGCTTGAACACCGGGGAGCTGTTTTTT.

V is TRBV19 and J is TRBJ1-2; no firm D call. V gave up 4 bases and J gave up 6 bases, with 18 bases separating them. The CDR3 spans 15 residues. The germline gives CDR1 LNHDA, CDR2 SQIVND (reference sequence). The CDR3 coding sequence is TGTGCCAGTAGTACAACTCCGGAGGCTTATAATGGCTACACCTTC. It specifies CASSTTPEAYNGYTF.

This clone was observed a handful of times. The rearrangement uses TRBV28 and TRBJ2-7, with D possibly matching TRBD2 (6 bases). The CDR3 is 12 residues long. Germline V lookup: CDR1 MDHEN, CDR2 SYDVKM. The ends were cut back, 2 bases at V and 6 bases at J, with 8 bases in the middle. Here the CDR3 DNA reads TGTGCCAGCAGTTTACTGCGGGGCGAGCAGTACTTC. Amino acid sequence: CASSLLRGEQYF.

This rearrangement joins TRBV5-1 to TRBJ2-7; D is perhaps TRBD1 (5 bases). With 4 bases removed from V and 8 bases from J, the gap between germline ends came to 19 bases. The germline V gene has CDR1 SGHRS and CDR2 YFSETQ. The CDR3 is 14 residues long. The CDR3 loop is CASSDNPTDVKQYF. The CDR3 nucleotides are TGCGCCAGCAGCGACAACCCGACAGATGTGAAGCAGTACTTC.

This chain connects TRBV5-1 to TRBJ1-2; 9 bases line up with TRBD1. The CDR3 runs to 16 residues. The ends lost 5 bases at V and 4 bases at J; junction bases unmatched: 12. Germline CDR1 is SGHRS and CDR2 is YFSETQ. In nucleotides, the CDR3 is TGCGCCAGCAGGCCGGGCCGGACAGGGGTTCTCTATGGCTACACCTTC. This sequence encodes CASRPGRTGVLYGYTF.

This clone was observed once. The CDR3 DNA reads TGTGCCAGCAGCCCGGGACTAGCGGGGCCATACAATGAGCAGTTCTTC. Protein product: CASSPGLAGPYNEQFF. The chain joins TRBV3-1 (or the pseudogene TRBV3-2) to TRBJ2-1; TRBD2 matches at 13 bases. This CDR3 spans 16 amino acids. With 4 bases clipped from V and 4 bases from J, the junction kept 4 bases outside the gene matches. Germline lookup yields CDR1 LGHDT and CDR2 YNNKEL (reference sequence).

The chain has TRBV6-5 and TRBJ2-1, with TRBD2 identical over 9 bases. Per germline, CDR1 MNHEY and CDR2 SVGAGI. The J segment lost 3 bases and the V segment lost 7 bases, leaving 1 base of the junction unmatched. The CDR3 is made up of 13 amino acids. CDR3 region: CASISGGYNEQFF. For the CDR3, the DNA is TGTGCCAGCATTAGCGGGGGCTACAATGAGCAGTTCTTC.

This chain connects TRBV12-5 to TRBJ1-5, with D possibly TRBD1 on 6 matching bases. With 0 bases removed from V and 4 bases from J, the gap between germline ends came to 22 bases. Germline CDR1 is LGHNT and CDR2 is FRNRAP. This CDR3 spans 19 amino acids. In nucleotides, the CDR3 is TGTGCTAGTGGTTTGGTAAAATATAAGGCGGCAGGGGTTAATCAGCCCCAGCATTTT. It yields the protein CASGLVKYKAAGVNQPQHF.

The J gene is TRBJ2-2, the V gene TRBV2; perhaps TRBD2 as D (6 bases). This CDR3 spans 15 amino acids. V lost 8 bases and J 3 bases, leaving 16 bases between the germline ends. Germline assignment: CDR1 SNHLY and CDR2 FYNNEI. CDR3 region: CASGGVGGYTGELFF. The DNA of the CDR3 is TGTGCCAGCGGTGGGGTTGGGGGGTACACCGGGGAGCTGTTTTTT.

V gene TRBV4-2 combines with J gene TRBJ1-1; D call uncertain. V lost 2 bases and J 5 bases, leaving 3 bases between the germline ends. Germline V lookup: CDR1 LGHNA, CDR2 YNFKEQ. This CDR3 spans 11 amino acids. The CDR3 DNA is TGTGCCAGCAGCCAACTGACTGAAGCTTTCTTT. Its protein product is CASSQLTEAFF.

The CDR3 DNA is TGTGCCAGCAGCCAAGAGGGGGGTACCACGACCTACGAGCAGTACTTC. It yields the protein CASSQEGGTTTYEQYF. This sequence joins TRBV3-1 (or the pseudogene TRBV3-2) and TRBJ2-7; a weak D match, TRBD2 (6 bases). V lost 0 bases and J 2 bases, leaving 14 bases between the germline ends. The CDR3 loop spans 16 amino acids. Germline V gene lookup returns CDR1 LGHDT and CDR2 YNNKEL (reference sequence).

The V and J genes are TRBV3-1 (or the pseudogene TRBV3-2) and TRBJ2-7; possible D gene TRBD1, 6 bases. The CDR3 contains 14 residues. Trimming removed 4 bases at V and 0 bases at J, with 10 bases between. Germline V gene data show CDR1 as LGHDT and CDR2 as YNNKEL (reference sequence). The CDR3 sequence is CASSRQESSYEQYF. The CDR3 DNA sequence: TGTGCCAGCAGCCGACAGGAGAGCTCCTACGAGCAGTACTTC.

The CDR3 spells CASSAGGHSGNTEAFF. The CDR3 nucleotides read TGTGCCAGCAGCGCGGGAGGGCACAGTGGGAACACTGAAGCTTTCTTT. V usage is TRBV11-3 and J usage is TRBJ1-1, with D unclear. The length of the CDR3 is 16 residues. The V gene lost 5 bases and the J gene lost 1 base, with 17 bases spanning the gap. The germline CDR1 and CDR2 sequences are SGHNT and YENEEA.

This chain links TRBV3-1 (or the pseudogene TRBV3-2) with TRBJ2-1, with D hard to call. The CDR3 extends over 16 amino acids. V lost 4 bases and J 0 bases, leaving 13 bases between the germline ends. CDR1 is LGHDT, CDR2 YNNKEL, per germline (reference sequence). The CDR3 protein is CASSPWAPSSYNEQFF. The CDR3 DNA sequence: TGTGCCAGCAGCCCTTGGGCCCCAAGCTCCTACAATGAGCAGTTCTTC.

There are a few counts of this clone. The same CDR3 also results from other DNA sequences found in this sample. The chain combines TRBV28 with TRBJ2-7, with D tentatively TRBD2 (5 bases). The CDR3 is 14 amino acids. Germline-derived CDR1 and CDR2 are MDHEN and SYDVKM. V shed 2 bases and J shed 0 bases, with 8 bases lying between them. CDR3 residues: CASSLTGSSYEQYF. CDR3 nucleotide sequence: TGTGCCAGCAGTTTAACGGGAAGCTCCTACGAGCAGTACTTC.

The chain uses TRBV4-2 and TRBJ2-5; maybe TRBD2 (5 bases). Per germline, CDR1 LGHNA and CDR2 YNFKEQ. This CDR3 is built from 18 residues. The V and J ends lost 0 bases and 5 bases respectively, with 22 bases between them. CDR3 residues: CASSQDSLADYRRETQYF. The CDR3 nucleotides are TGTGCCAGCAGCCAAGATTCTTTGGCAGACTACCGCCGGGAGACCCAGTACTTC.

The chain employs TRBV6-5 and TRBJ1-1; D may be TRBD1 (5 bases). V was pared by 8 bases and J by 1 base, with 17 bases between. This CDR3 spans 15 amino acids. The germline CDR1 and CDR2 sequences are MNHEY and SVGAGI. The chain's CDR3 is CASGRQFQGNTEAFF. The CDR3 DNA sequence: TGTGCCAGCGGACGACAATTCCAGGGGAACACTGAAGCTTTCTTT.

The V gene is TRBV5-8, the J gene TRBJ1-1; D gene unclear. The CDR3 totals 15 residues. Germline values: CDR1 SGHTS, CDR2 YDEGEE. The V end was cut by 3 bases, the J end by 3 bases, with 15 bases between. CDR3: CASSSVRGGDTEAFF. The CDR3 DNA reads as TGTGCCAGCAGCTCTGTCAGAGGAGGCGACACTGAAGCTTTCTTT.

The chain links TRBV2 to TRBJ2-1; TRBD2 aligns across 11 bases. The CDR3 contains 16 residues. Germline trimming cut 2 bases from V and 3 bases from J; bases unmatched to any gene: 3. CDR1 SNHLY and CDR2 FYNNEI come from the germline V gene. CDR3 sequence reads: CASSELAGGVYNEQFF. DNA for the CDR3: TGTGCCAGCAGTGAACTAGCGGGGGGTGTCTACAATGAGCAGTTCTTC.

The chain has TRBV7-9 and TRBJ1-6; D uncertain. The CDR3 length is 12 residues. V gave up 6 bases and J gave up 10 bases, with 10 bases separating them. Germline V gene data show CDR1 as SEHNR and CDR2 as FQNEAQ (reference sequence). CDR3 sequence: CASSSVESPLHF. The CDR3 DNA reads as TGTGCCAGCAGTAGCGTCGAGTCACCCCTCCACTTT.

Here the CDR3 DNA reads TGCGCCAGCAGCTTGGTTACAGGGGTCGACACTGAAGCTTTCTTT. Its translation is CASSLVTGVDTEAFF. The rearrangement joins TRBV5-1 to TRBJ1-1; 7 bases line up with TRBD1. Germline CDR1 is SGHRS and CDR2 is YFSETQ. This CDR3 has 15 amino acids. V dropped 0 bases and J dropped 3; count of bases not matched to a gene: 5.

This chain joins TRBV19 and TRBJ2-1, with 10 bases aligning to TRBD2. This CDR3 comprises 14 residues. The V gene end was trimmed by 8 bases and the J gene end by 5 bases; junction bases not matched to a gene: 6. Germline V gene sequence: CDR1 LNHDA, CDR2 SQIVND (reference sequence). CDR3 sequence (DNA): TGTGCCAGTCAAAAGACTAGCGGGCACAATGAGCAGTTCTTC. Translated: CASQKTSGHNEQFF.

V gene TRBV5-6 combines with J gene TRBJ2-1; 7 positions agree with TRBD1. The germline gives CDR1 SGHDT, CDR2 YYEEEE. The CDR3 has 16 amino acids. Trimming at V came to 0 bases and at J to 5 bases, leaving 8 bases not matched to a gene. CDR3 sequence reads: CASSLELRTGHNEQFF. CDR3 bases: TGTGCCAGCAGCTTGGAGTTGCGGACAGGACACAATGAGCAGTTCTTC.

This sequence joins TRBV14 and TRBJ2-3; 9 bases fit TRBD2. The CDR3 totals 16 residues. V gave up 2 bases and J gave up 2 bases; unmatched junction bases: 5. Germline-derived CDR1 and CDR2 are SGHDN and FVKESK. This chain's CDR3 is CASSQLSGGNTDTQYF. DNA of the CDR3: TGTGCCAGCAGCCAACTTAGCGGGGGTAACACAGATACGCAGTATTTT.

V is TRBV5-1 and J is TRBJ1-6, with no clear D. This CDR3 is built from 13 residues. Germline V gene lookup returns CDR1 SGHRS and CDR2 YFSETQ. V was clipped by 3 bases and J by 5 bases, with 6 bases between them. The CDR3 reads CASSSLNNSPLHF. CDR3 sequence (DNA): TGCGCCAGCAGCTCCCTAAATAATTCACCCCTCCACTTT.